This entry describes one T cell receptor (beta chain). This clone was found once. This clone's antigen is unknown. The record has no base qualities; no much larger clone is one base away. The immunoSEQ Platform was used to amplify TCRbeta CDR3 regions from extracted genomic DNA. Multiplex PCR, high-throughput sequencing and a vendor bioinformatics pipeline were combined in the immunoSEQ assay. Turning to the authors' computational methods: Non-productive sequences and CDR3s under 4 amino acids long were removed, and the clonotype frequencies in each sample were recalculated. In immunoSEQ Analyzer 2.0, shared clonotypes were identified as identical CDR3 amino acid, V gene and J gene sequences. Repertoire overlap was normalized by dividing shared clonotype counts by the product of both clone-set sizes, with the result scaled by 1000 into arbitrary units. TCRdb re-hosts the immuneACCESS table, in-frame sequences only. Its copies lack some clones; in the studies checked, an unresolved V gene accounts for under half of them, and the cause for the rest is not known. That table is the source of V, J and clone size, and D and trimming were worked out from the DNA. Counted in this sample were some 14,000 clones; around 63% of them appeared once. The ten largest clones represent approximately 2.3% of the sample.

These data belong to a study of memory B cells and T cells in multiple sclerosis (dated by TCRdb to 2017 to 2018). Notes on the research overall: The study compared TCR beta repertoires of autoproliferating peripheral T cells with brain lesion-infiltrating T cells in multiple sclerosis patients. TCR sequencing involved a couple of multiple sclerosis patients from whom brain lesions at autopsy or brain-infiltrating cells from biopsy were available. Study-wide findings and limitations: Because clone-set sizes differed between compartments, counts of shared clonotypes were influenced and normalization was required.

PBMCs were obtained by Ficoll density gradient centrifugation and kept cryopreserved until use. The sample taken for sequencing was memory (CD45RO+) CD4+ T cells from blood. Interpreted using the paper, the cell subset or site label stands for: CD45RO+ memory T cells sorted from peripheral blood. This TCR was sampled from a human donor with multiple sclerosis.

The nucleotide sequence is given as TGCGCCAGCAGCTTAGCTAGCGGCACAGATACGCAGTATTTT. It specifies CASSLASGTDTQYF. The receptor chain draws on TRBV5-1 and TRBJ2-3; TRBD2 is a possible D gene, resting on 6 matching bases. V drops 2 bases and J drops 1 base, leaving 8 bases in between. From the germline V gene, CDR1 is SGHRS and CDR2 is YFSETQ. Inclusive of the bounding cysteine and phenylalanine, the CDR3 is 14 residues long. Of the read, only the CDR3 DNA is kept; its 42 bases are in frame from base 1.